This T cell receptor (beta chain) was recorded in a study of shared clonotypes between healthy human individuals. Findings and caveats of the study: Even with large depth, rarefaction showed that sorted-subset sequencing was incomplete.

The CDR3 is 15 residues long. Germline V gene sequence: CDR1 SGHNT, CDR2 YENEEA. Trimming shortened V by 1 base and J by 3 bases, and 10 bases separated the two germline ends. Nashville, Tennessee was home to all donors, who were Caucasian adults. CD4+ cells yielded CD45RA+ naive and CD45RA-negative memory subsets. Replicate sorted-subset PCRs were loaded with around 220 ng DNA, roughly 33,000 T cell genomes. Using immunoSEQ multiplex PCR, the repertoire was profiled, and TCRdb retains in-frame clones only, with some absent. The data show around 2.5 million clones, with 90% to 95% seen just once and 0.36% held by the top ten. In the case of this clone: What it binds is not known.

The V and J genes are TRBV11-3 and TRBJ2-1; tentative D call: TRBD2 (5 bases). The sample comprised naive CD4+ T cells from PBMCs. The subset was: CD45RA+ positively selected. The sequence came from a man aged 18 to 30 in good health. Some clones in this sample may be carry-over from other donors' samples. CDR3 amino acids: CASSLAGAVYNEQFF. Written as DNA, the CDR3 is TGTGCCAGCAGCTTAGCCGGAGCGGTCTACAATGAGCAGTTCTTC. Supplemented by reference TRBV11-3 and TRBJ2-1, the full variable domain reads EAGVVQSPRYKIIEKKQPVAFWCNPISGHNTLYWYLQNLGQGPELLIRYENEEAVDDSQLPKDRFSAERLKGVDSTLKIQPAELGDSAVYLCASSLAGAVYNEQFFGPGTRLTVL.